This T cell receptor beta chain originates from a study of blood T cell repertoires in COVID-19. For the study at large: Italy, Spain and the United States were the sources of the convalescent and acute COVID-19 samples. The analysed material was cDNA or gDNA that came from T cells, B-cell-depleted T cells, or PBMCs.

Study processing details: Amplification of reference gene primers was used by the study to estimate nucleated cell counts. Assay used: immunoSEQ multiplex PCR; TCRdb lists only in-frame clones, some missing. The V and J calls and the clone size are those of that table, but D and trimming were determined from the DNA. The sample includes roughly 260,000 clones, about 90% of them seen just once. The CDR3 consists of 13 residues. V shed 6 bases and J shed 2 bases, with 10 bases lying between them. Germline lookup yields CDR1 SGHAT and CDR2 FQNNGV. The specimen was peripheral blood. The chain uses TRBV11-2 and TRBJ1-2, with no clear D. The source of this sequence is a woman in her forties or fifties who had recovered from COVID-19. In nucleotides, the CDR3 is TGTGCCAGCAGTCTAGGCCCAAACTATGGCTACACCTTC. It specifies CASSLGPNYGYTF.